A selection of T cell receptor beta chains follows, all from one sample in a study of cytomegalovirus exposure and HLA in healthy donors. Profiled with immunoSEQ multiplex PCR; TCRdb holds only in-frame clones, not every one. The sample shows under 200,000 clones, approximately 86% of them seen only once. Sequenced material: PBMCs. The receptors were gathered from a woman younger than 45 in good health and CMV-seronegative. CDR3s include the opening cysteine and the closing phenylalanine or tryptophan. The D gene is left open where the match is weak. Clone size is not always given. Where it is, it says once, few, many or a class for expanded clones.

-,TRBJ2-6,-,TRBV7-2,18,TGTGCCAGCAGCGTAACAGGGTGGAGAAGCTCTGGGGCCAACGTCCTGACTTTC,CASSVTGWRSSGANVLTF
-,TRBJ2-3,-,TRBV18,17,TGTGCCAGCTCAAAACGACTAGTGATATCTAGCACAGATACGCAGTATTTT,CASSKRLVISSTDTQYF
-,TRBJ1-1,-,TRBV11-2,13,TGTGCCAGCAGCTTAGGGACAAACACTGAAGCTTTCTTT,CASSLGTNTEAFF
-,TRBJ2-6,-,TRBV5-1,16,TGCGCCAGCAGCCTTAACTACCAATCTGGGGCCAACGTCCTGACTTTC,CASSLNYQSGANVLTF
-,TRBJ2-2,-,TRBV27,13,TGTGCCAGCAGTTTGACTAACACCGGGGAGCTGTTTTTT,CASSLTNTGELFF
TRBD1,TRBJ2-7,-,TRBV5-6,14,TGTGCCAGCGCCTTGGGGGACAGCTCCTACGAGCAGTACTTC,CASALGDSSYEQYF
-,TRBJ1-2,-,TRBV2,14,TGTGCCAGCAGTGAATCATTCGTAGTGGATGGCTACACCTTC,CASSESFVVDGYTF
-,TRBJ2-1,-,TRBV5-4,15,TGTGCCAGCAGCCCTCAATTCCAGGGTCCCAATGAGCAGTTCTTC,CASSPQFQGPNEQFF
-,TRBJ2-5,few,TRBV15,15,TGTGCCACCAGCCCCACCGGGACTTACCAAGAGACCCAGTACTTC,CATSPTGTYQETQYF
-,TRBJ2-2,-,TRBV7-2,14,TGTGCCAGCAGCTTAGGACTCAACACCGGGGAGCTGTTTTTT,CASSLGLNTGELFF
TRBD1,TRBJ1-2,-,TRBV6-6,15,TGTGCCAGCAGACGTAAAACAGGGGGAAACTATGGCTACACCTTC,CASRRKTGGNYGYTF
TRBD1,TRBJ2-5,-,TRBV2,14,TGTGCCAGCAGTGGGGACAGGGGTAGGGAGACCCAGTACTTC,CASSGDRGRETQYF
TRBD2,TRBJ2-7,-,TRBV2,15,TGTGCCAGCAGTTCCTCGACTAGCGCCGCCTACGAGCAGTACTTC,CASSSSTSAAYEQYF
-,TRBJ2-1,-,TRBV7-9,15,TGTGCCAGCAGCTCTTCACAGAGCTCCTACAATGAGCAGTTCTTC,CASSSSQSSYNEQFF
-,TRBJ1-1,once,TRBV6-1,15,TGTGCCAGCAGTGAATCTCTGGGCCTGAACACTGAAGCTTTCTTT,CASSESLGLNTEAFF
-,TRBJ1-2,once,TRBV7-9,14,TGTGCCAGCAGCTTAGCAGGGGAACGAGGCGGCTACACCTTC,CASSLAGERGGYTF